A selection of T cell receptor beta chains follows, all from one sample in a study of blood T cell repertoires in COVID-19. Produced via immunoSEQ multiplex PCR; TCRdb's table is partial and in-frame only. The sample contains over 150,000 clones, 85% of which appear only once. Sample: peripheral blood. Every receptor here comes from a woman in her sixties or seventies with COVID-19, enrolled during active disease. The CDR3 runs from the conserved cysteine through the conserved F or W. Each record gives: clone size, D gene, V gene, J gene, CDR3 protein, CDR3 DNA. A D gene is named only where the DNA matches it firmly. Not every row has a clone size; where given, it reads once, few, many or a size class.

>.|.|TRBV24-1|TRBJ1-1
CATSEGVLNTEAFF
TGTGCCACCAGTGAAGGGGTTTTGAACACTGAAGCTTTCTTT
>.|.|TRBV10-3|TRBJ1-5
CATGAGVGGNQPQHF
TGTGCTACCGGGGCAGGGGTAGGTGGCAATCAGCCCCAGCATTTT
>.|.|TRBV11-1|TRBJ1-4
CASSLSGTPNEKLFF
TGTGCCAGCAGCTTATCCGGGACTCCTAATGAAAAACTGTTTTTT
>.|TRBD2|TRBV5-1|TRBJ2-1
CASSLAATSGNNEQFF
TGCGCCAGCAGCTTGGCCGCGACTAGCGGAAACAATGAGCAGTTCTTC
>.|.|TRBV6-6|TRBJ1-2
CASSQTTGFNGYTF
TGTGCCAGCAGTCAAACAACAGGGTTTAATGGCTACACCTTC
>.|.|TRBV18|TRBJ1-2
CASSLGDLNYGYTF
TGTGCCAGCTCACTGGGGGACTTGAACTATGGCTACACCTTC
>.|.|TRBV18|TRBJ2-1
CASSRTGNSNEQFF
TGTGCCAGCTCACGAACCGGGAACTCCAATGAGCAGTTCTTC
>.|TRBD1|TRBV15|TRBJ2-5
CATSRDLGQGETQYF
TGTGCCACCAGCAGAGATTTGGGACAGGGGGAGACCCAGTACTTC
>once|TRBD2|TRBV11-2|TRBJ2-3
CASSLAGGRSTDTQYF
TGTGCCAGCAGCTTAGCTGGCGGGAGGAGCACAGATACGCAGTATTTT
>.|.|TRBV5-6|TRBJ1-1
CASSLYGRATEAFF
TGTGCCAGCAGCTTGTACGGCAGGGCCACTGAAGCTTTCTTT
>.|.|TRBV5-8|TRBJ1-3
CASSLPTGSGNTIYF
TGTGCCAGCAGCTTGCCCACAGGCTCTGGAAACACCATATATTTT
>.|TRBD1|TRBV29-1|TRBJ2-7
CSVELRGDSTTYEQYF
TGCAGCGTTGAATTGCGTGGGGACAGCACTACCTACGAGCAGTACTTC
>.|.|TRBV18|TRBJ2-5
CASSPQVQETQYF
TGTGCCAGCTCACCCCAGGTCCAAGAGACCCAGTACTTC
>.|TRBD1|TRBV14|TRBJ2-2
CASSLPGTGYGELFF
TGTGCCAGCAGCCTTCCTGGGACAGGGTACGGGGAGCTGTTTTTT
>once|TRBD1|TRBV15|TRBJ1-2
CATSRARGQGGYGYTF
TGTGCCACCAGCAGAGCCCGGGGACAGGGTGGCTATGGCTACACCTTC
>.|TRBD2|TRBV6-6|TRBJ2-1
CASSPLAGGISSYNEQFF
TGTGCCAGCAGTCCCCTAGCGGGAGGTATCAGCTCCTACAATGAGCAGTTCTTC
>.|.|TRBV19|TRBJ1-1
CASKWGGEAEAFF
TGTGCCAGCAAATGGGGCGGTGAAGCTGAAGCTTTCTTT
>once|.|TRBV6-4|TRBJ2-5
CASSVSPGLVETQYF
TGTGCCAGCAGTGTGTCGCCGGGACTGGTAGAGACCCAGTACTTC
>.|.|TRBV6-1|TRBJ1-1
CASSEVVRGNTEAFF
TGTGCCAGCAGTGAAGTCGTTAGGGGGAACACTGAAGCTTTCTTT
>.|.|TRBV25-1|TRBJ2-3
CASSDALASTDTQYF
TGTGCCAGCAGTGACGCGCTAGCGAGCACAGATACGCAGTATTTT
>once|TRBD1|TRBV2|TRBJ2-2
CASRLTGTGELFF
TGTGCCAGCAGACTGACAGGGACCGGGGAGCTGTTTTTT
>.|TRBD1|TRBV19|TRBJ1-1
CASSWTGPMNTEAFF
TGTGCCAGTAGTTGGACAGGGCCCATGAACACTGAAGCTTTCTTT
>.|.|TRBV2|TRBJ1-5
CASSEHILQPQHF
TGTGCCAGCAGTGAACACATTCTTCAGCCCCAGCATTTT
>.|TRBD1|TRBV2|TRBJ1-2
CASSGDLQGARGYTF
TGTGCCAGCAGTGGGGACCTACAGGGGGCACGGGGCTACACCTTC
>.|.|TRBV3-1/TRBV3-2|TRBJ1-4
CASSLRTQGGEKLFF
TGTGCCAGCAGCCTACGGACTCAAGGGGGTGAAAAACTGTTTTTT
>few|.|TRBV5-5|TRBJ2-7
CASSLGLKESEQYF
TGTGCCAGCAGCTTGGGCCTCAAGGAGTCCGAGCAGTACTTC
>.|.|TRBV5-8|TRBJ2-5
CASSLRQVQETQYF
TGTGCCAGCAGCCTTCGACAGGTCCAAGAGACCCAGTACTTC
>.|TRBD1|TRBV5-5|TRBJ1-1
CASRLDRGNTEAFF
TGTGCCAGCAGATTGGACAGGGGGAACACTGAAGCTTTCTTT
>.|TRBD2|TRBV25-1|TRBJ2-5
CASSEALAGVTAQYF
TGTGCCAGCAGTGAGGCCCTAGCGGGAGTTACCGCCCAGTACTTC
>.|.|TRBV14|TRBJ1-2
CASSHRDSRWGYTF
TGTGCCAGCAGCCACCGGGACTCCCGGTGGGGCTACACCTTC
>.|.|TRBV19|TRBJ1-1
CASSIEEMNTEAFF
TGTGCCAGTAGTATAGAGGAGATGAACACTGAAGCTTTCTTT
>once|.|TRBV3-1/TRBV3-2|TRBJ1-4
CASSRTLGSEKLFF
TGTGCCAGCAGTCGGACACTTGGATCTGAAAAACTGTTTTTT
>once|.|TRBV5-8|TRBJ2-1
CASSLGLSYNEQFF
TGTGCCAGCAGCTTGGGGCTTTCCTACAATGAGCAGTTCTTC
>.|TRBD2|TRBV5-1|TRBJ2-1
CASSGEGLAGSNEQFF
TGCGCCAGCAGCGGGGAGGGGCTAGCGGGAAGCAATGAGCAGTTCTTC
>.|.|TRBV5-5|TRBJ1-1
CASSPLPGHEAFF
TGTGCCAGCAGCCCATTGCCGGGACACGAGGCTTTCTTT
>.|.|TRBV7-9|TRBJ2-1
CASSLARSYEQFF
TGTGCCAGCAGCTTAGCGAGATCCTATGAGCAGTTCTTC
>.|TRBD2|TRBV6-1|TRBJ2-7
CASSEGLAASYEQYF
TGTGCCAGCAGTGAAGGGCTAGCGGCCTCCTACGAGCAGTACTTC
>.|.|TRBV24-1|TRBJ2-5
CATSAGGSGIQETQYF
TGTGCCACCAGTGCCGGGGGAAGCGGAATTCAAGAGACCCAGTACTTC
>.|.|TRBV3-1/TRBV3-2|TRBJ1-1
CASSQGGAEAFF
TGTGCCAGCAGCCAAGGAGGAGCTGAAGCTTTCTTT
>once|TRBD1|TRBV29-1|TRBJ1-1
CSVEILTGGTEAFF
TGCAGCGTTGAAATACTCACAGGGGGCACTGAAGCTTTCTTT
>.|.|TRBV4-1|TRBJ1-4
CASSQEGTTATNEKLFF
TGCGCCAGCAGCCAAGAAGGGACAACTGCAACTAATGAAAAACTGTTTTTT
>many|.|TRBV19|TRBJ1-5
CASSTGAGGRGQPQHF
TGTGCCAGTAGTACGGGTGCCGGCGGCCGTGGGCAGCCCCAGCATTTT
>.|TRBD1|TRBV5-5|TRBJ1-1
CASSLQGKGSTEAFF
TGTGCCAGCAGCTTACAGGGGAAGGGAAGCACTGAAGCTTTCTTT
>.|.|TRBV30|TRBJ1-3
CASTVVSGNTIYF
TGTGCCTCTACAGTAGTGTCTGGAAACACCATATATTTT
>once|.|TRBV2|TRBJ1-1
CASSARRGTTEAFF
TGTGCCAGCAGTGCCCGTCGGGGGACCACTGAAGCTTTCTTT
>.|.|TRBV5-1|TRBJ1-2
CASSLRTGLNYGYTF
TGCGCCAGCAGTCTTCGGACGGGATTAAACTATGGCTACACCTTC
>.|.|TRBV5-4|TRBJ1-1
CASSPTPGESAFF
TGTGCCAGCAGCCCAACCCCAGGGGAGTCGGCTTTCTTT
>.|TRBD1|TRBV27|TRBJ1-6
CASSNPRQGNSPLHF
TGTGCCAGCAGTAACCCCAGACAGGGTAATTCACCCCTCCACTTT
>.|TRBD1|TRBV4-1|TRBJ1-2
CASSQDGQVRGYTF
TGCGCCAGCAGCCAAGACGGACAGGTTCGGGGCTACACCTTC
>once|TRBD2|TRBV7-9|TRBJ2-1
CASSPGLAGGNEQFF
TGTGCCAGCAGCCCGGGACTAGCGGGAGGTAATGAGCAGTTCTTC